Each of the 9 T cell receptor beta chains below was sequenced from the same sample in a study of OX40 agonist ivuxolimab in advanced cancers. The assay was immunoSEQ multiplex PCR, and TCRdb's table has in-frame clones only and misses some. This repertoire shows tens of thousands of clones, approximately 88% found once; its top ten account for about 13%. Sequences were derived from CD4+ or CD8+ T cells sorted from blood, sampled in a trial of the OX40 agonist ivuxolimab. The receptor set was obtained from an adult with an advanced solid tumor such as melanoma, head and neck, liver or kidney cancer.

In this sample, this clone turned up a few times. V gene TRBV5-5 combines with J gene TRBJ2-7; 13 bases map to TRBD2. This CDR3 has 19 amino acids. The V gene end was trimmed by 3 bases and the J gene end by 4 bases; junction bases not matched to a gene: 16. Germline V gene lookup returns CDR1 SGHKS and CDR2 YYEKEE (reference sequence). The CDR3 protein is CASSSRLAGGPGKMYEQYF. The CDR3 nucleotides are TGTGCCAGCAGCTCCAGACTAGCGGGAGGCCCAGGAAAGATGTACGAGCAGTACTTC. The whole variable domain, remainder taken from reference TRBV5-5 and TRBJ2-7, is DAGVTQSPTHLIKTRGQQVTLRCSPISGHKSVSWYQQVLGQGPQFIFQYYEKEERGRGNFPDRFSARQFPNYSSELNVNALLLGDSALYLCASSSRLAGGPGKMYEQYFGPGTRLTVT.

This chain uses TRBV12-5 with TRBJ1-1; 9 bases map to TRBD1. After removal of 0 bases from V and 0 bases from J, the junction contained 14 bases not matched to a gene. CDR3 length equals 20 residues. Germline V gene data show CDR1 as LGHNT and CDR2 as FRNRAP. The CDR3 region has the DNA TGTGCTAGTGGTTTGGTAAAGGGGACAGGGCGTAGAGCCCTGAACACTGAAGCTTTCTTT. It translates to CASGLVKGTGRRALNTEAFF.

V gene TRBV5-1 combines with J gene TRBJ2-7, with 7 positions matching TRBD2. The junction had 7 bases not matched to a gene; V was cut back by 4 bases and J by 0 bases. The CDR3 has 15 amino acids. CDR1 and CDR2 (germline): SGHRS, YFSETQ. The CDR3 loop is CASSLLGGSSYEQYF. The CDR3 nucleotides are TGCGCCAGCAGCCTGTTGGGGGGGAGCTCCTACGAGCAGTACTTC. Based on the CDR3 plus reference TRBV5-1 and TRBJ2-7, the full variable domain is KAGVTQTPRYLIKTRGQQVTLSCSPISGHRSVSWYQQTPGQGLQFLFEYFSETQRNKGNFPGRFSGRQFSNSRSEMNVSTLELGDSALYLCASSLLGGSSYEQYFGPGTRLTVT.

The chain combines TRBV19 with TRBJ2-7; D possibly corresponds to TRBD2 (5 bases). CDR1 is LNHDA, CDR2 SQIVND, per germline (reference sequence). Trimming took 5 bases from V and 2 from J, leaving 13 bases between them. The CDR3 runs 14 residues. The chain's CDR3 is CASSLASRAYEQYF. CDR3 DNA: TGTGCCAGTAGTTTGGCTAGCCGGGCCTACGAGCAGTACTTC.

This chain links TRBV7-6 with TRBJ1-5; D gene unclear. Germline V gene lookup returns CDR1 SGHVS and CDR2 FNYEAQ. Trimming cost V 1 base and J 0 bases, with 7 bases left between them. This CDR3 is 15 amino acids long. The CDR3: CASSLVGGSNQPQHF. The CDR3 DNA reads as TGTGCCAGCAGCTTAGTCGGTGGTAGCAATCAGCCCCAGCATTTT.

The chain combines TRBV10-1 with TRBJ2-1, with D perhaps TRBD1 or TRBD2 (5 bases each). The CDR3 is made up of 16 amino acids. Germline CDR1 reads WNHNN; CDR2 reads SYGVQD (reference sequence). V was shortened by 2 bases and J by 3 bases, with 14 bases between the two germline ends. CDR3 protein: CASSETRGPDYNEQFF. CDR3 DNA sequence: TGCGCCAGCAGTGAGACACGGGGACCAGACTACAATGAGCAGTTCTTC.

The chain recombines TRBV28 with TRBJ2-4, with a weak D call TRBD1 (6 bases). The CDR3 totals 13 residues. Germline V gene sequence: CDR1 MDHEN, CDR2 SYDVKM. V lost 8 bases to trimming and J lost 7 bases, with 15 bases between them. CDR3 residues: CASRRGPGNIQYF. The CDR3 region has the DNA TGTGCCAGCCGCAGGGGACCTGGGAACATTCAGTACTTC.

The chain links TRBV29-1 to TRBJ2-5; 8 bases are a match to TRBD1. This CDR3 has 13 residues. Per germline, CDR1 SQVTM and CDR2 ANQGSEA. V shed 7 bases and J 4 bases; nucleotides not matched to a gene: 8. The CDR3 region is CSGRTGLGETQYF. In DNA form, the CDR3 reads TGCAGCGGTAGGACAGGGTTAGGAGAGACCCAGTACTTC.

The chain employs TRBV11-2 and TRBJ2-1, with 7 positions matching TRBD2. The germline V gene encodes CDR1 SGHAT and CDR2 FQNNGV. The CDR3 has 15 residues. V dropped 6 bases and J dropped 3; count of bases not matched to a gene: 8. The DNA for the CDR3 is TGTGCCAGCAGACCTGGCGGGGAGGGCTACAATGAGCAGTTCTTC. It yields the protein CASRPGGEGYNEQFF.